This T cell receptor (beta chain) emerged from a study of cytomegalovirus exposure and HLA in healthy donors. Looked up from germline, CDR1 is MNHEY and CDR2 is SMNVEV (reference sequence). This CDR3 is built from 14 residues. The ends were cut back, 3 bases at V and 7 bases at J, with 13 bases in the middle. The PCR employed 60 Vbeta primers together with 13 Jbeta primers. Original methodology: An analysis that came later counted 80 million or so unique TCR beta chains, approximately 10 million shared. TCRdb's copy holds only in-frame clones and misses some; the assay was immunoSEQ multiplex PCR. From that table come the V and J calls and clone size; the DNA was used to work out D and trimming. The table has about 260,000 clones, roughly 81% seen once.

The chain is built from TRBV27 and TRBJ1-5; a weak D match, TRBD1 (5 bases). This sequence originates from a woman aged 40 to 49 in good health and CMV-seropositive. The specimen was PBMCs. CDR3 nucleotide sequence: TGTGCCAGCAGTTTCACTGGGGCTAACCAGCCCCAGCATTTT. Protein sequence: CASSFTGANQPQHF.